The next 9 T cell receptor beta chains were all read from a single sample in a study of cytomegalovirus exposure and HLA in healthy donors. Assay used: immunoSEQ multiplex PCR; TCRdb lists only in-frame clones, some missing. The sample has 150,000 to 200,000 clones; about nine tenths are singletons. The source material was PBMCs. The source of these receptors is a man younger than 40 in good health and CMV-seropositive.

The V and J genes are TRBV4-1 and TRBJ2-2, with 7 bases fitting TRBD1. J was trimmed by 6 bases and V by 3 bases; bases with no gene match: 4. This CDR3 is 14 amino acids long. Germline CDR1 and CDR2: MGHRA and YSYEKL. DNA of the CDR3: TGCGCCAGCAGCCAGCCCGACAGGGCCGGGGAGCTGTTTTTT. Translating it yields CASSQPDRAGELFF.

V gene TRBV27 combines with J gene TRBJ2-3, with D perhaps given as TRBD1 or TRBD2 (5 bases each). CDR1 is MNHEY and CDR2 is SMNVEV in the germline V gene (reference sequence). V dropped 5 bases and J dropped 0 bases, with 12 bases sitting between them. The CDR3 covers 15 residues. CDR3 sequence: CASSSFRDSTDTQYF. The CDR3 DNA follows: TGTGCCAGCAGTAGCTTCAGGGACAGCACAGATACGCAGTATTTT.

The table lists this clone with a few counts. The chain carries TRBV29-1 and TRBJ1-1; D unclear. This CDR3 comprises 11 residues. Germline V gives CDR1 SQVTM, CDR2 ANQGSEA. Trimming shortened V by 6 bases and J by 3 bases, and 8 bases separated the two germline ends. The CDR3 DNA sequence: TGCAGCGTCGGAGGAGACACTGAAGCTTTCTTT. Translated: CSVGGDTEAFF.

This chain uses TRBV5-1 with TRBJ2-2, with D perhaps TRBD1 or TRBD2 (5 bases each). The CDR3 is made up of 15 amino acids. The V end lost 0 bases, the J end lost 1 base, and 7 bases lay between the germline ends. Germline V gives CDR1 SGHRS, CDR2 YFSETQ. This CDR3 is CASSLEGRNTGELFF. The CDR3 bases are TGCGCCAGCAGCTTGGAGGGACGGAACACCGGGGAGCTGTTTTTT.

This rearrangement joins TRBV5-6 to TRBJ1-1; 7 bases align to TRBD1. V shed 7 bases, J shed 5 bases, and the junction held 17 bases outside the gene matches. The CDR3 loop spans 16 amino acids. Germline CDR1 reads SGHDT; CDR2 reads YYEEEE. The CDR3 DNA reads TGTGCCAGCTTCCCTGGAGGGGAGGGGGCGAGGACTGAAGCTTTCTTT. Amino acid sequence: CASFPGGEGARTEAFF.

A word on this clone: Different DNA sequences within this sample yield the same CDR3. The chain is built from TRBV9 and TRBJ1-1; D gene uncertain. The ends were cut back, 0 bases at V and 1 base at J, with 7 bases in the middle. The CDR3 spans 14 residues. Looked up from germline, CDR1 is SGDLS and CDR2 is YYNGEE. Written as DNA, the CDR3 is TGTGCCAGCAGCGTAGTCGAGGGGAACACTGAAGCTTTCTTT. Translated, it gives CASSVVEGNTEAFF.

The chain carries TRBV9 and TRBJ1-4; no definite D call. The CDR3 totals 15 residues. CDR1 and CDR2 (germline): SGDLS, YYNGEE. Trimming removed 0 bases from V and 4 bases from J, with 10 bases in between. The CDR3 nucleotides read TGTGCCAGCAGCGTAGATTCGACTAGTAATGAAAAACTGTTTTTT. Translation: CASSVDSTSNEKLFF. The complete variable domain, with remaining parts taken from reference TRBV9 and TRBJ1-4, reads DSGVTQTPKHLITATGQRVTLRCSPRSGDLSVYWYQQSLDQGLQFLIQYYNGEERAKGNILERFSAQQFPDLHSELNLSSLELGDSALYFCASSVDSTSNEKLFFGSGTQLSVL.

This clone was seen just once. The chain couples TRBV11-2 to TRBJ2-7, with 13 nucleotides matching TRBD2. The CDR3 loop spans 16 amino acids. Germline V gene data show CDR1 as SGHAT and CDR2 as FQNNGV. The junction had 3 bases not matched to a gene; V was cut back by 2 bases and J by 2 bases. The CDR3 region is CASSLIGTSGTYEQYF. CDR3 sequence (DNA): TGTGCCAGCAGCTTAATCGGGACTAGCGGGACCTACGAGCAGTACTTC. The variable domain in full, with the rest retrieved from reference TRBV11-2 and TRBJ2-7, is EAGVAQSPRYKIIEKRQSVAFWCNPISGHATLYWYQQILGQGPKLLIQFQNNGVVDDSQLPKDRFSAERLKGVDSTLKIQPAKLEDSAVYLCASSLIGTSGTYEQYFGPGTRLTVT.

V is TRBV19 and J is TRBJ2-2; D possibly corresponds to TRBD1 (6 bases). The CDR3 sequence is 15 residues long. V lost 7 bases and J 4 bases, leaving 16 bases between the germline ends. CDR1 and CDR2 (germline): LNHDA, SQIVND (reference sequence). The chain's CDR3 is CASTPLGQTTGELFF. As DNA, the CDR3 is TGTGCCAGTACCCCGTTAGGACAGACCACCGGGGAGCTGTTTTTT. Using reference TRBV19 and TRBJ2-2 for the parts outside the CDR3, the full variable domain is DGGITQSPKYLFRKEGQNVTLSCEQNLNHDAMYWYRQDPGQGLRLIYYSQIVNDFQKGDIAEGYSVSREKKESFPLTVTSAQKNPTAFYLCASTPLGQTTGELFFGEGSRLTVL.